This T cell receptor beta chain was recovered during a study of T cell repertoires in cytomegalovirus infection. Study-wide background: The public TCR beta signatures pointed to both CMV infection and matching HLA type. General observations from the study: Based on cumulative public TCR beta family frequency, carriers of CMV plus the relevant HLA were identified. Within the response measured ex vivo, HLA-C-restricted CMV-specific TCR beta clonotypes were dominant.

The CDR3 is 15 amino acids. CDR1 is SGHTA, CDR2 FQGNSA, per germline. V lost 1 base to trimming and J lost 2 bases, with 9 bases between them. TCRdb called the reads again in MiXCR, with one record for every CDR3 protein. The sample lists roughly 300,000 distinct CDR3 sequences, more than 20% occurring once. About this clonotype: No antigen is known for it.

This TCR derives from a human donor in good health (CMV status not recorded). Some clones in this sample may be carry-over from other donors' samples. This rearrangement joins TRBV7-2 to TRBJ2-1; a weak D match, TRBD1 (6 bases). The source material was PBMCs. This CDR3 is CASSLDREPYNEQFF. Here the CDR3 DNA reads TGTGCCAGCAGCTTAGACAGGGAGCCCTACAATGAGCAGTTCTTC. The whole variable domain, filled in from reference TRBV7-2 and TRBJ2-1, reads GAGVSQSPSNKVTEKGKDVELRCDPISGHTALYWYRQSLGQGLEFLIYFQGNSAPDKSGLPSDRFSAERTGGSVSTLTIQRTQQEDSAVYLCASSLDREPYNEQFFGPGTRLTVL.